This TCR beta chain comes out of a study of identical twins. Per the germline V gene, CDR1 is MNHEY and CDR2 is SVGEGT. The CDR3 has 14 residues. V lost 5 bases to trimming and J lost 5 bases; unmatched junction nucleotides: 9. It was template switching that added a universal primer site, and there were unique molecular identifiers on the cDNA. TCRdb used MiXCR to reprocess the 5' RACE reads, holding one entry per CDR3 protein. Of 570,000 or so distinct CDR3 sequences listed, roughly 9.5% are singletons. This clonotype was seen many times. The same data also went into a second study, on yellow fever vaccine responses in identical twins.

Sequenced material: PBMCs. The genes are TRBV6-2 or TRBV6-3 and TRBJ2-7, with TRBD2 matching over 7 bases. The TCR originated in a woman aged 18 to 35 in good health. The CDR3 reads CASSESGIWDEQYF. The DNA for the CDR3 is TGTGCCAGCAGTGAAAGCGGGATCTGGGACGAGCAGTACTTC.